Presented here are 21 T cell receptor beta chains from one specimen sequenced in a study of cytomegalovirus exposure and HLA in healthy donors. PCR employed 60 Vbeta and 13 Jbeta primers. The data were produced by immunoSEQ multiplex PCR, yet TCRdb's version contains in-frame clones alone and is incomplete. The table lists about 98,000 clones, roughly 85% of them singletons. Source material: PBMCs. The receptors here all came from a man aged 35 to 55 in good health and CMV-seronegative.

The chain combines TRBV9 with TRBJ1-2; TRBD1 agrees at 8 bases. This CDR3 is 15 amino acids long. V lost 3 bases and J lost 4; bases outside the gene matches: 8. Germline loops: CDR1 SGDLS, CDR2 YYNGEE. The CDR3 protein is CASSARQGSGYGYTF. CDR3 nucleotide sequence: TGTGCCAGCAGCGCCCGACAGGGGTCGGGCTATGGCTACACCTTC.

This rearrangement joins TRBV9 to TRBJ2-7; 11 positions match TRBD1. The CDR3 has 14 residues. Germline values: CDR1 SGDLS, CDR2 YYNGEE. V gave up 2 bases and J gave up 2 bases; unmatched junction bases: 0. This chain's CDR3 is CASSVGQGAYEQYF. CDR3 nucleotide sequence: TGTGCCAGCAGCGTGGGACAGGGGGCCTACGAGCAGTACTTC. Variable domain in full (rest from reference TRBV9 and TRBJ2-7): DSGVTQTPKHLITATGQRVTLRCSPRSGDLSVYWYQQSLDQGLQFLIQYYNGEERAKGNILERFSAQQFPDLHSELNLSSLELGDSALYFCASSVGQGAYEQYFGPGTRLTVT.

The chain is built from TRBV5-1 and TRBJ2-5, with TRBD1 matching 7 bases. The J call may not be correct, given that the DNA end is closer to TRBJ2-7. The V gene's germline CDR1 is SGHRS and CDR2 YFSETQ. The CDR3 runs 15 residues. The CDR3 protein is CASSSGTEFSYEQYF. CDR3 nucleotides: TGCGCCAGCAGCTCCGGGACAGAGTTCTCCTACGAGCAGTACTTC.

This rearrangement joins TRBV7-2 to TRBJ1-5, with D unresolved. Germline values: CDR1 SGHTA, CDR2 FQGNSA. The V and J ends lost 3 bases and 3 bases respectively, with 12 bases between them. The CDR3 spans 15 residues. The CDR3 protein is CASSLVPGVNQPQHF. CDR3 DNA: TGTGCCAGCAGCTTGGTCCCCGGGGTCAATCAGCCCCAGCATTTT.

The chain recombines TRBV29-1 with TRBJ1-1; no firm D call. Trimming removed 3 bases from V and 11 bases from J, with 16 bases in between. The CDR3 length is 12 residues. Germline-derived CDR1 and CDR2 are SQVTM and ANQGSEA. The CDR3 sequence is CSVEAVSLSAFF. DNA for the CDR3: TGCAGCGTTGAGGCGGTTTCTCTGAGTGCTTTCTTT.

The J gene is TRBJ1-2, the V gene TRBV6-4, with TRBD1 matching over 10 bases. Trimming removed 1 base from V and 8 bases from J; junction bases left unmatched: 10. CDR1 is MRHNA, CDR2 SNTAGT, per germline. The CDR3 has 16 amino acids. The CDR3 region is CASSDWGGTGALGYTF. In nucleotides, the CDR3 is TGTGCCAGCAGTGACTGGGGGGGGACAGGGGCGTTAGGCTACACCTTC.

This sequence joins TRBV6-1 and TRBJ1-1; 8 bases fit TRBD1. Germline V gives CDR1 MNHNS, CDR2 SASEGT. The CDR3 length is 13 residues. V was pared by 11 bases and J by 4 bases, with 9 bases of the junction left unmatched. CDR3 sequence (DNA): TGTGCCGGTCAGACAGGGGTCGGCACTGAAGCTTTCTTT. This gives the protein CAGQTGVGTEAFF.

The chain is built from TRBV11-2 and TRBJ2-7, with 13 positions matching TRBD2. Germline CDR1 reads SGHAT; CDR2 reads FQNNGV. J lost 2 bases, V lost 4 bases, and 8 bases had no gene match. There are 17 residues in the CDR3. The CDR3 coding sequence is TGTGCCAGCAGCTCATGGACTAGCGGGGGTCCTACCTACGAGCAGTACTTC. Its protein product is CASSSWTSGGPTYEQYF.

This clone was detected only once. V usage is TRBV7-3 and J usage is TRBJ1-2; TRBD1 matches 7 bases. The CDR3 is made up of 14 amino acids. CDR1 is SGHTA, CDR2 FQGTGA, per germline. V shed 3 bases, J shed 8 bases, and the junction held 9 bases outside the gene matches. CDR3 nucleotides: TGTGCCAGCAGCTTCACAGGGGCCGATCAAGGCTACACCTTC. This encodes CASSFTGADQGYTF.

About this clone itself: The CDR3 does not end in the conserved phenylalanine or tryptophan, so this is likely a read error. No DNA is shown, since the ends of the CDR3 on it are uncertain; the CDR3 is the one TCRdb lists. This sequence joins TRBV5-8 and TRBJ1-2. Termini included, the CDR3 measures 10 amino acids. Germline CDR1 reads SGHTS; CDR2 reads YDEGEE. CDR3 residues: CASSLGEWKG.

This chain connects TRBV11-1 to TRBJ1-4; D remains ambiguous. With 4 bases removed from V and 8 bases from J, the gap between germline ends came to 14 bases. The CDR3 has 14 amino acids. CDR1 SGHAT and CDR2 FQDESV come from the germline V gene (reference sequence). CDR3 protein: CASSSTTTREKLFF. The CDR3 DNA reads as TGTGCCAGCAGCTCGACCACGACACGAGAAAAACTGTTTTTT.

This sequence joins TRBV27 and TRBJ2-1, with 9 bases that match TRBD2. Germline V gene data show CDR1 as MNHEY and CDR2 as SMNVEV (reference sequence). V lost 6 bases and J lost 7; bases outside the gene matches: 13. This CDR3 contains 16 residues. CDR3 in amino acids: CASSLFVAGVPNEQFF. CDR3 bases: TGTGCCAGCAGCCTTTTTGTAGCGGGGGTCCCTAATGAGCAGTTCTTC.

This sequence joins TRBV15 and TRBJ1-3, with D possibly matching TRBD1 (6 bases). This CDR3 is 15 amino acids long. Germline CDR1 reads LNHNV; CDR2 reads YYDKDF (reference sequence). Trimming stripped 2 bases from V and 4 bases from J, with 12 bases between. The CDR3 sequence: CATSRSRGIGNTIYF. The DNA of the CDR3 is TGTGCCACCAGCAGAAGCAGGGGAATAGGAAACACCATATATTTT.

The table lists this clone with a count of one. CDR3 coding DNA: TGCAGCGTTGAACTTCCGACAGGGAACTATGGCTACACCTTC. This translates into CSVELPTGNYGYTF. This chain links TRBV29-1 with TRBJ1-2; 7 bases are a match to TRBD1. The CDR3 loop spans 14 amino acids. V dropped 2 bases and J dropped 2; count of bases not matched to a gene: 5. From germline, CDR1 is SQVTM and CDR2 ANQGSEA.

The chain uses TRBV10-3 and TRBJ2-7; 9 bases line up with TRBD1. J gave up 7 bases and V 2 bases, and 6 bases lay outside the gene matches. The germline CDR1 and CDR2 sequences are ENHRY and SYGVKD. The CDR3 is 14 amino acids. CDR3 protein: CAISEPDRGREQYF. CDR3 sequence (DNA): TGTGCCATCAGTGAGCCGGACAGGGGCCGAGAGCAGTACTTC.

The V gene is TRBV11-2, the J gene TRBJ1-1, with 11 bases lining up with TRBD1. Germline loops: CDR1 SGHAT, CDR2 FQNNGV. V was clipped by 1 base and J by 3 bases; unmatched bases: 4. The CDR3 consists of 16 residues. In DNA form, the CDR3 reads TGTGCCAGCAGCTTAGGGACAGGGGGCTGGGACACTGAAGCTTTCTTT. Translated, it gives CASSLGTGGWDTEAFF. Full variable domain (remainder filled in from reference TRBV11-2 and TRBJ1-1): EAGVAQSPRYKIIEKRQSVAFWCNPISGHATLYWYQQILGQGPKLLIQFQNNGVVDDSQLPKDRFSAERLKGVDSTLKIQPAKLEDSAVYLCASSLGTGGWDTEAFFGQGTRLTVV.

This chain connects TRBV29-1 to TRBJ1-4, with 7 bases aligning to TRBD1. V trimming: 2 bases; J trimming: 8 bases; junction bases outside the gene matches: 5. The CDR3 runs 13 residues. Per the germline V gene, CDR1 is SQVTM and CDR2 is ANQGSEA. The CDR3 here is CSVEKGAAEKLFF. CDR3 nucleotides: TGCAGCGTTGAAAAGGGGGCTGCGGAAAAACTGTTTTTT. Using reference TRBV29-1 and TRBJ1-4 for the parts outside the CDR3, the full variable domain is SAVISQKPSRDICQRGTSLTIQCQVDSQVTMMFWYRQQPGQSLTLIATANQGSEATYESGFVIDKFPISRPNLTFSTLTVSNMSPEDSSIYLCSVEKGAAEKLFFGSGTQLSVL.

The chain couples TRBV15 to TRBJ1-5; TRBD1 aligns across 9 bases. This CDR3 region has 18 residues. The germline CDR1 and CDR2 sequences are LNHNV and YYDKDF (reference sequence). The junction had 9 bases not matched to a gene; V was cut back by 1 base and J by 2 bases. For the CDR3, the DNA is TGTGCCACCAGCAGAGGTCCCGGGACAGGGATCGGCAATCAGCCCCAGCATTTT. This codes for CATSRGPGTGIGNQPQHF.

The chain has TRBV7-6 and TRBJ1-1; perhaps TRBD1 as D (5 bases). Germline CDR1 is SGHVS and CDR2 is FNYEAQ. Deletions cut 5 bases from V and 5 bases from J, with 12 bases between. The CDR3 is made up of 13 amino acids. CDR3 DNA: TGTGCCAGCAGCCAAACAGGAGGGACTGAAGCTTTCTTT. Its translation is CASSQTGGTEAFF.

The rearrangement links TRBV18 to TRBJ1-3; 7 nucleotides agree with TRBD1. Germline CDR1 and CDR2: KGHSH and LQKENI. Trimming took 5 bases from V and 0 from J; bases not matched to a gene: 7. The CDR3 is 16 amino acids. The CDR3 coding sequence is TGTGCCAGCTCAAATGACAGGGTCACCTCTGGAAACACCATATATTTT. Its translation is CASSNDRVTSGNTIYF.

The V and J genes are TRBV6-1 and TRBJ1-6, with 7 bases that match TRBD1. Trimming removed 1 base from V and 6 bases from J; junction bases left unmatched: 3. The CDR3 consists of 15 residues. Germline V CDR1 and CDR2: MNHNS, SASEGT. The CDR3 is CASSEVYRGNSPLHF. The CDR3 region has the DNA TGTGCCAGCAGTGAAGTTTACAGGGGTAATTCACCCCTCCACTTT.